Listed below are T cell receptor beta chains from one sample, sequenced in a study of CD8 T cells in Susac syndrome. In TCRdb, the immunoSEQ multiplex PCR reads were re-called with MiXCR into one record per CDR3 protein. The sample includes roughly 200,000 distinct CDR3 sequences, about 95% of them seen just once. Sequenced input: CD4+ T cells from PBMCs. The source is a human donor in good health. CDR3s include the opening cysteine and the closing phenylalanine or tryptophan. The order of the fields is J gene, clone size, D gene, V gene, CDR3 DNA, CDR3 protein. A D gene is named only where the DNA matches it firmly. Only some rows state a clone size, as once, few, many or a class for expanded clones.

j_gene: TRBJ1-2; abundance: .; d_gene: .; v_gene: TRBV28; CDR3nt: TGTGCCAGCAGTCAGGACGGACCCTATGGCTACACCTTC; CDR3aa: CASSQDGPYGYTF
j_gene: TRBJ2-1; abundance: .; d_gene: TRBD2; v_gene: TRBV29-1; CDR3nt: TGCAGCCCCACGGGGCTAGCGGGAAGTGAGCAGTTCTTC; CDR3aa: CSPTGLAGSEQFF
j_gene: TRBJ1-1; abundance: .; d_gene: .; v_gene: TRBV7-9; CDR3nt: TGTGCCGGGACATCTGACTCAGCGAAAGCTTTCTTT; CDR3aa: CAGTSDSAKAFF
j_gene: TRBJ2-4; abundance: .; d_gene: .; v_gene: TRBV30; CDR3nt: TGTGCCTGGAGTATCCTGCGAAACATTCAGTACTTC; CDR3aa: CAWSILRNIQYF
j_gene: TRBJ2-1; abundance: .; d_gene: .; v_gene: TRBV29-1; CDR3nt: TGCAGCGTGTTAATGCGTCAGCACAATGAGCAGTTCTTC; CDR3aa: CSVLMRQHNEQFF
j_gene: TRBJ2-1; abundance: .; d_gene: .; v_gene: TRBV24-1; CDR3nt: TGTGCCACCACGAGGGACGATGAGCAGTTCTTC; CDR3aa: CATTRDDEQFF
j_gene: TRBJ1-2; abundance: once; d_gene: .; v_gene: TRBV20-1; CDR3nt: TGCAGTTGGGAGCGGGGGGCTGATGGCTACACCTTC; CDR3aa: CSWERGADGYTF
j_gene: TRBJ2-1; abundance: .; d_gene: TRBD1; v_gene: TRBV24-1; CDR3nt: TGTGCCACCAGTGACCGGGACAGGGATAGGCATGAGCAGTTCTTC; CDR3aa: CATSDRDRDRHEQFF
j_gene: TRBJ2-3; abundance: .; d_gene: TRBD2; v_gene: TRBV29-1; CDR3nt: TGCAGCGTTTCTCTGGCGGGAGCCACAGATACGCAGTATTTT; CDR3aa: CSVSLAGATDTQYF
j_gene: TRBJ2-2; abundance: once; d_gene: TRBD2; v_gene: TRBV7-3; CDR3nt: TGTGCCAGCAGCCCCCGGACTAGCGGGAGTTCAGGACGCCACGTCCGGGAGCTGTTTTTT; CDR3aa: CASSPRTSGSSGRHVRELFF
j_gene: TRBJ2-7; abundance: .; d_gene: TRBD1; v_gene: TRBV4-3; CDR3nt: TGCGCCAGCAGCCAAGCCCCCGGGACAGGGGGCTACGAGCAGTACTTC; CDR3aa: CASSQAPGTGGYEQYF
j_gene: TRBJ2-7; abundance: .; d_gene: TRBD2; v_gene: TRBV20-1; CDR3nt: TGCAGTGCTAGAGAGGGGGGACTAGCGGGAGGCGAGCAGTACTTC; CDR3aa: CSAREGGLAGGEQYF
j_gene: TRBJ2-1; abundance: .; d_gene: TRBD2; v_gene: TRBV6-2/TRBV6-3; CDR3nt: TGTGCCAGCAGTCCCCAACTAGCGGGAATTCGCAATGAGCAGTTCTTC; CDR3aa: CASSPQLAGIRNEQFF
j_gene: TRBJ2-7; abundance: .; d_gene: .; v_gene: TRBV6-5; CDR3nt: TGTGCCAGCAGTTACTCGAGTGCTCCCGAGGCCTACGAGCAGTACTTC; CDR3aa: CASSYSSAPEAYEQYF
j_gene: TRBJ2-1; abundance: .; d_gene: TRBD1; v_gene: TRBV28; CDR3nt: TGTGCCAGCGCCGGGACAGCAAACAATGAGCAGTTCTTC; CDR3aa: CASAGTANNEQFF
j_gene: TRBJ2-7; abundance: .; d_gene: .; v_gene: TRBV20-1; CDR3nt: TGCAGTGGTAGAAGTAGCCGAGGGATCTACGAGCAGTACTTC; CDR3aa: CSGRSSRGIYEQYF
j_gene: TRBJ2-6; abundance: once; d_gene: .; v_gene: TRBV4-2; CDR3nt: TGTGCCAGCAGCCTACCCCGCCGGGGGGCCAACGTCCTGACTTTC; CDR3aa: CASSLPRRGANVLTF
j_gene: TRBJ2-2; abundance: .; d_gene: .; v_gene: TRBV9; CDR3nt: TGTGCCAGCAGCGTAAGGGCAACCGGGGAGCTGTTTTTT; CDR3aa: CASSVRATGELFF
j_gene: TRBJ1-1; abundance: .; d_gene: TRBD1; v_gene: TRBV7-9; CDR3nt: TGTGCCAGCAGCCCACGACAGGGGGTGAACACTGAAGCTTTCTTT; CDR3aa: CASSPRQGVNTEAFF
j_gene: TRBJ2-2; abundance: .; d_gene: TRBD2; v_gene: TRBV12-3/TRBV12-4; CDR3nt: TGTGCCAGCACCATGCTAGCGGGTACCGGGGAGCTGTTTTTT; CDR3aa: CASTMLAGTGELFF
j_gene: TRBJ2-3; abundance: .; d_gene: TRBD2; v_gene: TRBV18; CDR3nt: TGTGCCAGCTCCCAGAGCGGGACCAGCACAGATACGCAGTATTTT; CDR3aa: CASSQSGTSTDTQYF
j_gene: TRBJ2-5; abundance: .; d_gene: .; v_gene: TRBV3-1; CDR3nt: TGTGCCAGCAGCCAAGAGCTTCGGCTCGAAGAGACCCAGTACTTC; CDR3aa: CASSQELRLEETQYF
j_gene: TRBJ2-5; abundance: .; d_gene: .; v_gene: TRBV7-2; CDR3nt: TGTGCCAGCAGCTTTGAGTCACGGACCCAGTACTTC; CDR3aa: CASSFESRTQYF
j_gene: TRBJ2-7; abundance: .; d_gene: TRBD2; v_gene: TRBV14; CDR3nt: TGTGCCAGCAGCCAAGCAACCCTAGCGGGAGGCGCTGGGCAGTACTTC; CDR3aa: CASSQATLAGGAGQYF
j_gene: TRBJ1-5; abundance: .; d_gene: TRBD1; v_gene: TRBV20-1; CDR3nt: TGCAGTGCCGGACAGGGAGATCAGCCCCAGCATTTT; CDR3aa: CSAGQGDQPQHF
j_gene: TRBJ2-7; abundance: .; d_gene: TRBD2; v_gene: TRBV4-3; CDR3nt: TGCGCCAGCAGCCGCCTCCTGGGAGCGGGAGTTGACGAGCAGTACTTC; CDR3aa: CASSRLLGAGVDEQYF